The clone carrying this T cell receptor beta chain was recorded only once. The sample comes from a study of shared clonotypes between healthy human individuals. The protocol was immunoSEQ multiplex PCR, while the TCRdb copy is restricted to in-frame clones and leaves out a portion. The sample yields a few million clones, under 97% seen once. Germline loops: CDR1 SNHLY, CDR2 FYNNEI. V was trimmed by 2 bases and J by 0 bases, leaving 10 bases between them. The CDR3 sequence is 15 residues long. The specimen was naive CD4+ T cells sorted from blood. The subset was: CD45RA+ positively selected. The chain recombines TRBV2 with TRBJ1-2; D perhaps matches TRBD1 (5 bases). The source of this sequence is a man aged 18 to 35 in good health. CDR3 bases: TGTGCCAGCAGTGAACGGAGGGGAGCTAACTATGGCTACACCTTC. It is translated as CASSERRGANYGYTF. The variable domain in full, completed from reference TRBV2 and TRBJ1-2, reads EPEVTQTPSHQVTQMGQEVILRCVPISNHLYFYWYRQILGQKVEFLVSFYNNEISEKSEIFDDQFSVERPDGSNFTLKIRSTKLEDSAMYFCASSERRGANYGYTFGSGTRLTVV.